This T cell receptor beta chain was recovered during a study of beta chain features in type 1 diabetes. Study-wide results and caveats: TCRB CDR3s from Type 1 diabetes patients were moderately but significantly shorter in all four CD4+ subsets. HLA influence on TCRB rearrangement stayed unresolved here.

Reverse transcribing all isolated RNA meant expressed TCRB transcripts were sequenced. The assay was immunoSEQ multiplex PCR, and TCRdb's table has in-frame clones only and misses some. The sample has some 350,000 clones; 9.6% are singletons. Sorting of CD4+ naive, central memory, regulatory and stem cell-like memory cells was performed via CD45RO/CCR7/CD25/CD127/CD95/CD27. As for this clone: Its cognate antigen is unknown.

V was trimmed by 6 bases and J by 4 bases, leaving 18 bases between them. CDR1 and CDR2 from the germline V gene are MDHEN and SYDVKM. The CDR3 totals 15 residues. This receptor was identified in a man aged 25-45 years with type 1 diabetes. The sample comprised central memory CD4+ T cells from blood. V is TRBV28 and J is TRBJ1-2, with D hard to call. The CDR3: CASSLTPDLSYGYTF. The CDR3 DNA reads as TGTGCCAGCAGCCTTACGCCTGACCTAAGCTATGGCTACACCTTC.